This record covers a single TCR beta chain. In the source study's methods: For nucleated cells, counts were estimated from reference gene primer amplification. Clones were sequenced by immunoSEQ multiplex PCR, and TCRdb holds only the in-frame ones, with some missing. The V and J calls and clone size come from that table; D and trimming were worked out from the DNA. Found here are under 250,000 clones, around three quarters of them singletons; the top ten hold around 5.1%. The data are from a study of blood T cell repertoires in COVID-19. In the study overall: The United States, Italy and Spain provided the acute and convalescent COVID-19 samples. From T cells, B-cell-depleted T cells, or PBMCs came the material, which was cDNA or gDNA.

CDR3 length: 14 residues. J lost 4 bases, V lost 3 bases, and 5 bases had no gene match. Germline CDR1 is SGHRS and CDR2 is YFSETQ. This chain joins TRBV5-1 and TRBJ2-7; 9 bases align to TRBD1. The source of this sequence is a woman aged 65 to 85 with acute or convalescent COVID-19. The specimen sequenced was peripheral blood. The CDR3, as DNA: TGCGCCAGCAGCTACGGGACAGGGTCGTACGAGCAGTACTTC. Encoded protein: CASSYGTGSYEQYF.